The entry below describes one TCR delta chain. With only one base between it and a far larger clone, this is likely a read error. Other DNA sequences in this sample translate to the same CDR3. TCRdb re-processed the RT-PCR reads via CATT. The sample has over 2,500 delta-chain clones; less than 3.5% are singletons. The data were taken from a study of gamma-delta T cells after stem cell transplantation. Germline CDR1 is GEAIGNYY and CDR2 is EKD. The V end was cut by 3 bases, the J end by 0 bases, with 22 bases between. This CDR3 contains 18 residues. The chain couples TRDV2 to TRDJ1, with D tentatively TRDD1 or TRDD3 (6 bases each). The specimen sequenced was gamma-delta T cells. This receptor was taken from a human donor. It is not recorded whose cells these are; they may come from a transplant donor. Here the CDR3 DNA reads TGTGCCTGTGACTCCTTACTAGGGGGAAATAAGTACACCGATAAACTCATCTTT. This sequence encodes CACDSLLGGNKYTDKLIF.